This TCR beta chain came from a study of long-term antiretroviral therapy in people with HIV (dated by TCRdb to between 2021 and 2024). Background on the whole study: Collection of the earliest samples took place about a decade ahead of the 2015 WHO recommendation for immediate ART, at a time when ART was typically delayed until CD4 counts fell. A total of over 150 cryopreserved PBMC samples came from 25 to 30 adults with confirmed HIV infection and were collected serially over a mean of about 6 years (range 1-12). Among the approximately 30 participants with HIV, around ten were female. This retrospective serial study examined whether starting ART and sustained HIV suppression were associated with changes in the composition and diversity of the TRB repertoire in peripheral blood. Test extractions of a monoclonal T-cell line alongside 33 polyclonal samples showed no cross-contamination during QIAcube processing. Summary of the overall study and its limitations: ART initiation was associated with a significant increase in TRB diversity, but diversity stayed significantly below transplant donor controls even after long-term ART. Inferences about post-ART repertoire changes were limited because no data were available on ART adherence, viral resistance or therapy changes. Expanded TRB clones identified before ART initiation dominated the repertoire across all time points, though the dominance fluctuated and decreased in many PLHIV after ART. Because pre-ART samples had limited cell numbers, unsorted PBMC were profiled rather than sorted CD4+ and CD8+ T cells. Narrower CDR3 length ranges were observed in HIV repertoires than in controls, and an antigen-experienced repertoire with only a slight naive shift after ART was suggested by the network structure. Samples dated from 2004 to 2017, and the ART regimens used may be less effective than current ones. Since PBMC availability was limited, sequencing covered only the TCR beta chain, with no alpha chain pairing.

The immunoSEQ hsTCRB v3.0 assay was used at survey level resolution for TRB variable region sequencing. The target sequencing depth for TRB was about 40,000-55,000 T-cell genomes per sample. TRB libraries were pooled and sequenced on an Illumina MiSeq using a v3 150-cycle kit. On the study's bioinformatics: Repertoire analysis ran in R within a reproducible Nextflow workflow covering QC, data transformation and analysis. LymphoSeq2, an R package for AIRR-Seq data exploration, was used to implement custom analyses. Four samples that produced fewer than 5000 total TRB sequences were removed, so 190 or so HIV repertoires were analyzed. Among the roughly 190 retained HIV repertoires, some 60 were collected before ART initiation and over 120 were collected after ART initiation. Each repertoire was downsampled to 5000 TRB nucleotide sequences, and summary statistics were averaged across 100 downsampling iterations. TRB sequences were retained for analysis only if CDR3 regions of at least seven amino acids were present. Diversity was assessed using a clonality score derived from Shannon entropy and using the Gini coefficient. Repertoire networks linked the top 5000 CDR3 amino acid sequences whenever two sequences differed by an edit distance of one. For TRB CDR3 amino acid sequences, antigen specificity groups and MHC restriction were predicted with GLIPH2. CDR3 amino acid sequences were matched against VDJdb and McPAS-TCR to flag known CMV, EBV, HIV or tissue antigen associations. Pre-ART, post-ART and control groups were compared with Wilcoxon signed-rank tests and Holm-Bonferroni correction. Not all clones reach the TCRdb copy of this immuneACCESS table, which keeps in-frame sequences only. Checked studies attribute under half of the gap to unresolved V genes and leave the rest unexplained. V, J and clone size are taken as reported in that table, and D and trimming were inferred from the DNA itself. The sample table holds about 40,000 clones, of which 85% to 90% were seen once. The ten top clones hold approximately 5.3% of the sample.

Inclusion was restricted to participants for whom at least one PBMC sample before ART initiation and at least two post-ART samples were available. Every participant with HIV received treatment in the United States of America. Before DNA extraction, cryopreserved samples containing about 0.9-11 million PBMC were thawed and washed. At the time of the earliest PBMC sample, participants with HIV were aged between roughly 20 and 54 years. PBMC samples were contributed by each participant from 1-4 timepoints before ART initiation and 2-8 timepoints after ART initiation, with a median of 7 samples. For every participant, serial HIV viral load, CD4+ T-cell count, ART history and demographic data were obtained. Genomic DNA was extracted from unsorted PBMC with a Qiagen kit on a QIAcube, with processing performed in batches of 12 samples. This clone has a handful of counts. Its antigen specificity is not known. No base qualities exist here, and no much larger clone lies one base off it.

This sequence was found in a woman aged 45-59 years with HIV. The sample was unsorted PBMCs, taken 3.1 years after starting antiretroviral therapy.

The DNA sequence reads TGTGCCAGCAGCGTAGGGTCAGGTACTATGGGAAACACCATATATTTT. Translated, it gives CASSVGSGTMGNTIYF. The sequence joins TRBV9 to TRBJ1-3; the D gene assignment is ambiguous. The germline V gene sets CDR1 to SGDLS and CDR2 to YYNGEE. Trimming costs V 0 bases and J 4 bases, and their ends lie 14 bases apart. From the cysteine through the phenylalanine, the CDR3 covers 16 amino acids. Only the CDR3 region is kept as DNA, spanning 48 bases read in frame from base 1.